These 15 T cell receptor beta chains were sequenced from one sample in a study of technical replicates of blood from a few donors. Profiling relied on immunoSEQ multiplex PCR, and the TCRdb table lists in-frame clones only, not all of them. The sample includes 70,000 to 95,000 clones, nearly 98% of them seen just once. Sample: T cells isolated from PBMCs. The source of these receptors is a human donor in good health.

The chain employs TRBV29-1 and TRBJ2-6; D is perhaps TRBD2 (5 bases). V was trimmed by 1 base and J by 1 base, leaving 8 bases between them. The CDR3 totals 15 residues. Germline V gives CDR1 SQVTM, CDR2 ANQGSEA. CDR3 bases: TGCAGCGTTGAAGTCAGAGGGTCTGGGGCCAACGTCCTGACTTTC. Translated, it gives CSVEVRGSGANVLTF.

The J gene is TRBJ2-7, the V gene TRBV28; weak D call: TRBD2 (6 bases). This CDR3 comprises 16 residues. Per the germline V gene, CDR1 is MDHEN and CDR2 is SYDVKM. Trimming took 6 bases from V and 0 from J, leaving 18 bases between them. The CDR3 DNA follows: TGTGCCAGCAGACCCTATGGGGGGTTAGACTCCTACGAGCAGTACTTC. This translates into CASRPYGGLDSYEQYF.

V is TRBV27 and J is TRBJ2-5; the match to TRBD2 covers 7 bases. Trimming took 8 bases from V and 0 from J; bases not matched to a gene: 12. The CDR3 loop spans 16 amino acids. Germline V lookup: CDR1 MNHEY, CDR2 SMNVEV (reference sequence). CDR3 bases: TGTGCCAGCGGGGGGGACTCTGGCGGGGACCAAGAGACCCAGTACTTC. Translating gives CASGGDSGGDQETQYF.

J is TRBJ2-7 and V is TRBV27; unclear D gene. The CDR3 length is 13 residues. V gave up 6 bases and J gave up 0 bases, with 9 bases separating them. CDR1 and CDR2 (germline): MNHEY, SMNVEV (reference sequence). The CDR3 reads CASRQINSYEQYF. The CDR3 DNA sequence: TGTGCCAGCAGACAGATCAACTCCTACGAGCAGTACTTC.

The chain carries TRBV5-1 and TRBJ2-5; 8 nucleotides line up with TRBD2. The CDR3 has 16 amino acids. The ends lost 6 bases at V and 4 bases at J; junction bases unmatched: 14. CDR1 is SGHRS and CDR2 is YFSETQ in the germline V gene. The CDR3 sequence: CASNRYGREVGETQYF. In DNA, the CDR3 is TGCGCCAGCAACCGCTACGGGCGGGAGGTGGGAGAGACCCAGTACTTC. Variable domain in full (rest from reference TRBV5-1 and TRBJ2-5): KAGVTQTPRYLIKTRGQQVTLSCSPISGHRSVSWYQQTPGQGLQFLFEYFSETQRNKGNFPGRFSGRQFSNSRSEMNVSTLELGDSALYLCASNRYGREVGETQYFGPGTRLLVL.

The gene calls are TRBV11-2 and TRBJ1-1; D might be TRBD1 (6 bases). The CDR3 length is 13 residues. Germline CDR1 SGHAT, CDR2 FQNNGV. Trimming shortened V by 5 bases and J by 2 bases, and 9 bases separated the two germline ends. CDR3 protein: CASSLGQNTEAFF. As DNA, the CDR3 is TGTGCCAGCAGCCTGGGACAAAACACTGAAGCTTTCTTT.

This chain links TRBV30 with TRBJ2-7; maybe TRBD2 (6 bases). This CDR3 contains 14 residues. CDR1 is GTSNPN, CDR2 SVGIG, per germline (reference sequence). With 6 bases removed from V and 2 bases from J, the gap between germline ends came to 17 bases. The CDR3 nucleotides read TGTGCCTGTAACTACCGGGACTCAGCCTACGAGCAGTACTTC. Residues: CACNYRDSAYEQYF.

J is TRBJ1-2 and V is TRBV7-9; 7 positions match TRBD1. The J segment lost 4 bases and the V segment lost 6 bases, leaving 8 bases of the junction unmatched. The CDR3 covers 14 residues. Germline V gives CDR1 SEHNR, CDR2 FQNEAQ (reference sequence). CDR3 amino acids: CASSHDRAGYGYTF. In DNA, the CDR3 is TGTGCCAGCAGTCACGACAGGGCTGGCTATGGCTACACCTTC.

The chain recombines TRBV4-1 with TRBJ1-1; the match to TRBD1 covers 7 bases. CDR3 length: 17 residues. V was pared by 5 bases and J by 4 bases, with 16 bases of the junction left unmatched. Germline CDR1 is MGHRA and CDR2 is YSYEKL. CDR3 region: CASSKQKLQGVGTEAFF. As DNA, the CDR3 is TGCGCCAGCAGCAAGCAAAAGCTCCAGGGGGTGGGCACTGAAGCTTTCTTT.

The chain employs TRBV6-1 and TRBJ2-1; 11 bases line up with TRBD2. Germline V CDR1 and CDR2: MNHNS, SASEGT. This CDR3 contains 15 residues. J lost 7 bases, V lost 6 bases, and 8 bases had no gene match. The CDR3 spells CASRDSGRVLNEQFF. The CDR3 coding sequence is TGTGCCAGCAGAGATAGCGGGAGGGTATTGAATGAGCAGTTCTTC.

J is TRBJ1-1 and V is TRBV29-1; D possibly corresponds to TRBD1 (5 bases). The germline gives CDR1 SQVTM, CDR2 ANQGSEA. V dropped 2 bases and J dropped 4 bases, with 11 bases sitting between them. This CDR3 contains 13 residues. CDR3 sequence reads: CSVELGEATEAFF. CDR3 DNA: TGCAGCGTTGAATTGGGGGAGGCCACTGAAGCTTTCTTT.

This chain uses TRBV2 with TRBJ2-7, with a weak D call TRBD1 (5 bases). V was shortened by 0 bases and J by 1 base, with 13 bases between the two germline ends. The V gene's germline CDR1 is SNHLY and CDR2 FYNNEI. This CDR3 has 16 amino acids. CDR3 residues: CASSEASAGWSYEQYF. In DNA, the CDR3 is TGTGCCAGCAGTGAAGCATCGGCAGGGTGGTCCTACGAGCAGTACTTC.

The chain couples TRBV2 to TRBJ2-5; 11 bases are a match to TRBD2. Unmatched junction bases numbered 2, after V lost 8 bases and J lost 3 bases. This CDR3 has 13 amino acids. In germline, CDR1 is SNHLY, CDR2 FYNNEI. CDR3: CASGTSGKETQYF. The CDR3 DNA reads TGTGCCAGCGGGACTAGCGGTAAAGAGACCCAGTACTTC.

V usage is TRBV5-1 and J usage is TRBJ2-3; D is possibly TRBD2 (5 bases). CDR1 is SGHRS and CDR2 is YFSETQ in the germline V gene. The CDR3 is 20 amino acids. V was trimmed by 0 bases and J by 10 bases, leaving 33 bases between them. CDR3 loop: CASSLGAGWEPIKTDTPQYF. The CDR3 nucleotides read TGCGCCAGCAGCTTGGGAGCTGGGTGGGAGCCAATCAAAACAGATACGCCGCAGTATTTT.

This chain connects TRBV13 to TRBJ2-5; no clear D gene. The CDR3 is made up of 14 amino acids. Germline assignment: CDR1 PRHDT and CDR2 FYEKMQ (reference sequence). V gave up 4 bases and J gave up 3 bases, with 12 bases separating them. Written as DNA, the CDR3 is TGTGCCAGCAGCTCCACCGGCGGTAAAGAGACCCAGTACTTC. Amino acids: CASSSTGGKETQYF.